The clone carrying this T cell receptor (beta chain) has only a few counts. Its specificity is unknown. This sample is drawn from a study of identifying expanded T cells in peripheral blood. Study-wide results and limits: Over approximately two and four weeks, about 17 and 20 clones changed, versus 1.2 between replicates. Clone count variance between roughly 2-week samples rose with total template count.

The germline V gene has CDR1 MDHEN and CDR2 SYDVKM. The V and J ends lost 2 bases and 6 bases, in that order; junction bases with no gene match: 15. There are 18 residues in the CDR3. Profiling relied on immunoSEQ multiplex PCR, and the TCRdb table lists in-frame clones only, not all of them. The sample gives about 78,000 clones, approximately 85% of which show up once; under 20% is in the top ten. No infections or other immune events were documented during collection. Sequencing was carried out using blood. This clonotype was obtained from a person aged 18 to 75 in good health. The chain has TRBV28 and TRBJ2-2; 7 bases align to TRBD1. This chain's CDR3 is CASSLMVGHDRAAGELFF. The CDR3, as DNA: TGTGCCAGCAGTTTAATGGTGGGCCACGACAGGGCGGCCGGGGAGCTGTTTTTT.